This T cell receptor (beta chain) appears in the sequencing data of a study of shared clonotypes between healthy human individuals. Overall study context: Donors were a couple of women and a few men aged 18 to 49. Study-wide findings and caveats: The four-donor shared clonotypes exceeded non-shared clonotypes in generation probability, with non-shared ones scoring lower. Only blood was sampled; tissue repertoires likely differ. On the whole, naive subsets had larger estimated richness than memory subsets had.

The germline V gene has CDR1 MNHEY and CDR2 SVGAGI. V lost 7 bases to trimming and J lost 3 bases; unmatched junction nucleotides: 5. This CDR3 is built from 14 residues. Concerning this clone: What it recognizes is unknown.

Clones were read by immunoSEQ multiplex PCR, and TCRdb kept only the in-frame ones, dropping some. The table shows around 1,100,000 clones, with around 77% occurring only once. Sequenced material: memory CD4+ T cells from PBMCs. Subset meaning: CD45RA-negative fraction. The chain combines TRBV6-5 with TRBJ2-1; 8 nucleotides match TRBD1. The clonotype comes from a man younger than 35 in good health. Some clones in this sample may be carry-over from other donors' samples. The CDR3 DNA sequence: TGTGCCAGCACCTCAGGGGGCTTCTACAATGAGCAGTTCTTC. Translation: CASTSGGFYNEQFF.